Listed here are 8 T cell receptor beta chains from one sample, sequenced in a study of OX40 agonist ivuxolimab in advanced cancers. Some clones are missing from TCRdb's copy, which holds only in-frame ones; the method was immunoSEQ multiplex PCR. Altogether tens of thousands of clones are present, 70% to 90% being singletons, with the ten largest covering more than 15%. Sample: CD4+ or CD8+ T cells sorted from blood, taken in a trial of the OX40 agonist ivuxolimab. Receptors were obtained from an adult with an advanced solid tumor such as melanoma, head and neck, liver or kidney cancer.

The sample holds a few counts of this clone. The chain is built from TRBV7-2 and TRBJ1-5; perhaps TRBD1 as D (5 bases). With 5 bases removed from V and 5 bases from J, the gap between germline ends came to 10 bases. Per germline, CDR1 SGHTA and CDR2 FQGNSA. This CDR3 has 13 amino acids. The CDR3 bases are TGTGCCAGCAGCAACTGGGACGATCAGCCCCAGCATTTT. Its translation is CASSNWDDQPQHF.

The rearrangement uses TRBV29-1 and TRBJ2-7, with D perhaps TRBD1 (6 bases). Germline CDR1 is SQVTM and CDR2 is ANQGSEA. V lost 0 bases to trimming and J lost 2 bases, with 11 bases between them. The CDR3 extends over 14 amino acids. The CDR3 region has the DNA TGCAGCGTTGAAGATGACAGGTCACCCTACGAGCAGTACTTC. As protein: CSVEDDRSPYEQYF.

The V and J genes are TRBV9 and TRBJ1-1, with D hard to call. Trimming took 3 bases from V and 3 from J, leaving 9 bases between them. Germline loops: CDR1 SGDLS, CDR2 YYNGEE. The CDR3 covers 13 residues. CDR3 sequence: CASSGTEDTEAFF. As DNA, the CDR3 is TGTGCCAGCAGCGGGACGGAGGACACTGAAGCTTTCTTT.

This clone was counted a single time. The chain is built from TRBV9 and TRBJ2-1; 9 bases line up with TRBD1. CDR3 length: 16 amino acids. The V segment lost 0 bases and the J segment 5 bases; nucleotides outside the gene matches: 6. Germline V gene lookup returns CDR1 SGDLS and CDR2 YYNGEE. CDR3 DNA sequence: TGTGCCAGCAGCGTAGATGGGACAGGGCTTAACAATGAGCAGTTCTTC. Translating gives CASSVDGTGLNNEQFF. Variable domain in full (rest from reference TRBV9 and TRBJ2-1): DSGVTQTPKHLITATGQRVTLRCSPRSGDLSVYWYQQSLDQGLQFLIQYYNGEERAKGNILERFSAQQFPDLHSELNLSSLELGDSALYFCASSVDGTGLNNEQFFGPGTRLTVL.

The rearrangement uses TRBV11-2 and TRBJ2-5, with D perhaps matching TRBD1 (6 bases). CDR3 size: 15 residues. In germline, CDR1 is SGHAT, CDR2 FQNNGV. V gave up 1 base and J gave up 5 bases, with 14 bases separating them. The CDR3 sequence is CASSLAQGTSETQYF. In nucleotides, the CDR3 is TGTGCCAGCAGCTTAGCTCAGGGGACCTCGGAGACCCAGTACTTC. Together with reference TRBV11-2 and TRBJ2-5, the CDR3 gives the full variable domain: EAGVAQSPRYKIIEKRQSVAFWCNPISGHATLYWYQQILGQGPKLLIQFQNNGVVDDSQLPKDRFSAERLKGVDSTLKIQPAKLEDSAVYLCASSLAQGTSETQYFGPGTRLLVL.

J is TRBJ2-2 and V is TRBV13; D tentatively fits TRBD1 or TRBD2 (6 bases each). The CDR3 extends over 15 amino acids. The V end was cut by 3 bases, the J end by 5 bases, with 13 bases between. Germline CDR1 reads PRHDT; CDR2 reads FYEKMQ (reference sequence). CDR3 DNA: TGTGCCAGCAGCTTCTCCGGGGGCGGAACCGGGGAGCTGTTTTTT. It codes for CASSFSGGGTGELFF. Looking up the rest from reference TRBV13 and TRBJ2-2 gives the full variable domain: AAGVIQSPRHLIKEKRETATLKCYPIPRHDTVYWYQQGPGQDPQFLISFYEKMQSDKGSIPDRFSAQQFSDYHSELNMSSLELGDSALYFCASSFSGGGTGELFFGEGSRLTVL.

The gene calls are TRBV28 and TRBJ1-2; maybe TRBD1 (6 bases). Germline-derived CDR1 and CDR2 are MDHEN and SYDVKM. The CDR3 is 14 amino acids. The germline V and J ends were trimmed by 5 bases and 4 bases, with 14 bases remaining between them. CDR3 nucleotide sequence: TGTGCCAGCAGTACCCAGGGGTCCTTCTATGGCTACACCTTC. It translates to CASSTQGSFYGYTF.

This rearrangement joins TRBV7-9 to TRBJ2-2; perhaps TRBD1 as D (5 bases). This CDR3 has 17 residues. The germline V gene has CDR1 SEHNR and CDR2 FQNEAQ (reference sequence). V was trimmed by 0 bases and J by 7 bases, leaving 18 bases between them. CDR3 nucleotide sequence: TGTGCCAGCAGCTTAGCCCTACCAGGGTATCAGGACGGGGAGCTGTTTTTT. The encoded protein is CASSLALPGYQDGELFF.